This T cell receptor beta chain was retrieved from a study of blood T cell repertoires in COVID-19. Study-wide context: COVID-19 samples from acute and convalescent phases originated in the United States, Italy and Spain. T cells, B-cell-depleted T cells, or PBMCs supplied cDNA or gDNA.

V was pared by 0 bases and J by 1 base, with 10 bases of the junction left unmatched. The CDR3 contains 19 residues. Per the germline V gene, CDR1 is LGHNA and CDR2 is YNFKEQ. Original processing methods: Amplified reference gene primers provided the basis for estimating nucleated cell counts. Here immunoSEQ multiplex PCR was the method, and the copy in TCRdb shows in-frame clones only, minus some. From that table come the V and J calls and clone size; the DNA was used to work out D and trimming. The data show 100,000 to 150,000 clones, roughly 88% seen once. This clonotype was sampled from a man aged 45-65 years with acute or convalescent COVID-19. This chain connects TRBV4-2 to TRBJ2-3; 10 bases line up with TRBD2. The sample consisted of peripheral blood. CDR3 sequence: CASSQEFVAGGMGTDTQYF. In nucleotides, the CDR3 is TGTGCCAGCAGCCAAGAGTTCGTAGCGGGGGGCATGGGCACAGATACGCAGTATTTT.